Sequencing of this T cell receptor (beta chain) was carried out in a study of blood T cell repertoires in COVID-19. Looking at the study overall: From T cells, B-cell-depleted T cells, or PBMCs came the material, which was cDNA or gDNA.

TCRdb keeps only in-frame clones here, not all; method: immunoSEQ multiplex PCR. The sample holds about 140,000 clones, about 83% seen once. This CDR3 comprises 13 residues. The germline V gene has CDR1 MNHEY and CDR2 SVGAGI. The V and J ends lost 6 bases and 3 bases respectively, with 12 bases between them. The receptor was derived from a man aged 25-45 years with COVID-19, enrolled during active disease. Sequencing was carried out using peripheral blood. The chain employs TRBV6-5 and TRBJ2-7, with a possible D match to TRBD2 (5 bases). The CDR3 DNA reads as TGTGCCAGCAGCACCGGGAAACTCTACGAGCAGTACTTC. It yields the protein CASSTGKLYEQYF.